This TCR beta chain was observed in a study of vaccination and CD4 T cells after COVID-19. Study-level background: Stimulation used overlapping spike peptides from SARS-CoV-2, HCoV-NL63, HCoV-OC43 and HCoV-229E. Either a CEFX pool, an HIV-1 Nef pool, or no peptide was added to control cultures.

Sample treatment: roughly 10-day PBMC culture with coronavirus spike peptide pools or control peptides (ViraFEST assay). Trimming stripped 2 bases from V and 1 base from J, with 12 bases between. CDR1 SGHNT and CDR2 YYREEE come from the germline V gene (reference sequence). The CDR3 is made up of 15 amino acids. Oncomine TCR Beta short-read sequencing was applied to DNA from cultured CD4+ T cells. TCRdb redid the calling of the PCR reads with MiXCR, one entry per CDR3 protein. The sample lists approximately 17,000 distinct CDR3 sequences, 48% occurring once. A word on this clonotype: Its specificity is unknown.

The V gene is TRBV5-4, the J gene TRBJ1-2; weak D call: TRBD1 (6 bases). The specimen was CD4+ T cells from blood, cultured in vitro, collected before SARS-CoV-2 vaccination. The origin of this receptor is a human donor who had recovered from COVID-19. The CDR3 bases are TGTGCCAGCAGCTTCGGGACAACAAATAACTATGGCTACACCTTC. Encoded protein: CASSFGTTNNYGYTF.